These 29 T cell receptor beta chains were sequenced from one sample in a study of cytotoxic CD8 clonotypes in ibrutinib-treated CLL (dated by TCRdb to the early 2020s). Library generation was performed with the immunoSEQ multiplex PCR assay. The source is immuneACCESS, and TCRdb retained only in-frame sequences with V and J called. Part of the clones is not carried over; for the studies checked, unresolved V genes explain less than half of this, and the remainder is unexplained. Across this sample there are 200,000 to 250,000 clones, with 79% seen only once. The ten largest clonotypes hold over 9.5% of the sample. In the paper's terms, the time point label means: about 11 months on ibrutinib. This sample comprised PBMCs, obtained after 12 months of ibrutinib treatment. The receptor set was obtained from a human donor with chronic lymphocytic leukemia.

The DNA of the CDR3 is TGTGCCAGCCAAAGGGTAGGAGAGCAGTACTTC. It encodes CASQRVGEQYF. The chain joins TRBV28 to TRBJ2-7; D gene unclear. Trimming cost V 8 bases and J 7 bases, with 12 bases left between them. The CDR3 extends over 11 amino acids. Germline values: CDR1 MDHEN, CDR2 SYDVKM.

CDR3 protein: CASSLNGGGNSQETQYF. DNA for the CDR3: TGTGCCAGCAGCTTAAATGGGGGAGGGAACAGTCAAGAGACCCAGTACTTC. The V and J genes are TRBV7-2 and TRBJ2-5; TRBD2 aligns across 7 bases. The germline CDR1 and CDR2 sequences are SGHTA and FQGNSA. The CDR3 extends over 17 amino acids. The junction had 11 bases not matched to a gene; V was cut back by 2 bases and J by 2 bases.

The J gene is TRBJ1-1, the V gene TRBV2; D gene ambiguous. Germline V gene lookup returns CDR1 SNHLY and CDR2 FYNNEI. This CDR3 has 19 residues. V lost 3 bases to trimming and J lost 3 bases, with 26 bases between them. CDR3 nucleotide sequence: TGTGCCAGCAGTGAGGACGTTACACCATCTACCCATGATGACACTGAAGCTTTCTTT. Translation gives CASSEDVTPSTHDDTEAFF.

The J gene is TRBJ1-4, the V gene TRBV28; no reliable D call. V was pared by 5 bases and J by 2 bases, with 12 bases between. Per germline, CDR1 MDHEN and CDR2 SYDVKM. The CDR3 length is 15 residues. CDR3 sequence: CASSLGSATNEKLFF. The CDR3 bases are TGTGCCAGCAGTCTAGGGAGTGCCACTAATGAAAAACTGTTTTTT.

This clone came up once. The chain carries TRBV5-1 and TRBJ2-7; D possibly corresponds to TRBD2 (6 bases). Trimming stripped 0 bases from V and 0 bases from J, with 16 bases between. The CDR3 extends over 17 amino acids. Germline V lookup: CDR1 SGHRS, CDR2 YFSETQ. The CDR3 region is CASSLEGGGVPSYEQYF. For the CDR3, the DNA is TGCGCCAGCAGCTTGGAGGGAGGCGGGGTACCCTCCTACGAGCAGTACTTC.

The J gene is TRBJ2-5, the V gene TRBV2; 10 nucleotides agree with TRBD1. The J segment lost 5 bases and the V segment lost 4 bases, leaving 1 base of the junction unmatched. Germline CDR1 and CDR2: SNHLY and FYNNEI. The CDR3 runs to 13 residues. CDR3 protein: CASSGDRGETQYF. In nucleotides, the CDR3 is TGTGCCAGCAGTGGGGACAGGGGTGAGACCCAGTACTTC. The full variable domain, completed using reference TRBV2 and TRBJ2-5, is EPEVTQTPSHQVTQMGQEVILRCVPISNHLYFYWYRQILGQKVEFLVSFYNNEISEKSEIFDDQFSVERPDGSNFTLKIRSTKLEDSAMYFCASSGDRGETQYFGPGTRLLVL.

The chain recombines TRBV5-8 with TRBJ2-7; D call uncertain. Deletions cut 8 bases from V and 2 bases from J, with 8 bases between. The germline CDR1 and CDR2 sequences are SGHTS and YDEGEE. This CDR3 spans 11 amino acids. This CDR3 is CASREAYEQYF. The DNA of the CDR3 is TGTGCCAGTCGTGAGGCCTACGAGCAGTACTTC.

Only one count was recorded for this clone. The chain uses TRBV7-3 and TRBJ1-1; no clear D. With 5 bases removed from V and 2 bases from J, the gap between germline ends came to 9 bases. The CDR3 length is 13 residues. Per germline, CDR1 SGHTA and CDR2 FQGTGA. CDR3 residues: CASSPYINTEAFF. CDR3 nucleotide sequence: TGTGCCAGCAGCCCTTATATTAACACTGAAGCTTTCTTT.

J is TRBJ2-3 and V is TRBV5-4; D could derive from TRBD1 or TRBD2 (6 bases each). The length of the CDR3 is 18 residues. Germline values: CDR1 SGHNT, CDR2 YYREEE (reference sequence). Between the trimmed V and J ends, which lost 4 bases and 3 bases, there was a span of 24 bases. In DNA form, the CDR3 reads TGTGCCAGCAGCCATCAGGGACTCGGGGGCGACGTGACAGATACGCAGTATTTT. It specifies CASSHQGLGGDVTDTQYF.

The CDR3 spells CASSRLAGGGANEQFF. CDR3 DNA sequence: TGCGCCAGCAGCCGACTAGCGGGAGGGGGGGCAAATGAGCAGTTCTTC. The chain joins TRBV5-1 to TRBJ2-1; 14 nucleotides line up with TRBD2. Germline values: CDR1 SGHRS, CDR2 YFSETQ. CDR3 length equals 16 residues. Unmatched junction bases numbered 7, after V lost 4 bases and J lost 7 bases.

The genes are TRBV5-1 and TRBJ2-3; D is ambiguous. Trimming cost V 1 base and J 0 bases, with 9 bases left between them. This CDR3 comprises 15 residues. Germline V CDR1 and CDR2: SGHRS, YFSETQ. The CDR3 loop reads CASSLNLFSTDTQYF. CDR3 sequence (DNA): TGCGCCAGCAGCTTGAACCTCTTCAGCACAGATACGCAGTATTTT.

The gene calls are TRBV4-1 and TRBJ2-4; D ambiguous. The germline V gene encodes CDR1 MGHRA and CDR2 YSYEKL. CDR3 length: 17 amino acids. Between the trimmed V and J ends, which lost 1 base and 7 bases, there was a span of 20 bases. The CDR3 here is CASSQGPPRFAANIQYF. As DNA, the CDR3 is TGCGCCAGCAGCCAAGGACCCCCTCGTTTCGCGGCTAACATTCAGTACTTC.

The chain recombines TRBV6-5 with TRBJ2-7, with 9 bases identical to TRBD1. Germline loops: CDR1 MNHEY, CDR2 SVGAGI. V dropped 0 bases and J dropped 4; count of bases not matched to a gene: 4. This CDR3 spans 15 amino acids. The CDR3 reads CASSYSPTGGYEQYF. Written as DNA, the CDR3 is TGTGCCAGCAGTTACTCTCCGACAGGGGGGTACGAGCAGTACTTC.

This CDR3 reads CASSFLGTGVFETQYF. CDR3 sequence (DNA): TGTGCCAGCAGCTTCCTGGGGACAGGGGTTTTTGAGACCCAGTACTTC. This rearrangement joins TRBV5-6 to TRBJ2-5; 10 bases align to TRBD1. The CDR3 spans 16 residues. Germline V gene sequence: CDR1 SGHDT, CDR2 YYEEEE. Losses at the gene ends were 2 bases for V and 5 bases for J; bases not matched to a gene: 9.

The rearrangement joins TRBV4-2 to TRBJ1-2; D might be TRBD1 (5 bases). CDR1 LGHNA and CDR2 YNFKEQ come from the germline V gene. This CDR3 has 15 amino acids. Trimming pared 1 base from V and 3 bases from J, leaving 12 bases between. The CDR3 region has the DNA TGTGCCAGCAGCCAAGGATCTGGGACTGACTATGGCTACACCTTC. Encoded protein: CASSQGSGTDYGYTF.

This chain links TRBV7-6 with TRBJ1-1; D gene ambiguous. The germline V and J ends were trimmed by 2 bases and 1 base, with 5 bases remaining between them. The CDR3 contains 13 residues. Germline V gene data show CDR1 as SGHVS and CDR2 as FNYEAQ. The CDR3 loop reads CASSLKENTEAFF. DNA for the CDR3: TGTGCCAGCAGCTTAAAGGAGAACACTGAAGCTTTCTTT.

The chain combines TRBV4-1 with TRBJ1-4; no firm D call. The CDR3 consists of 15 residues. Deletions cut 2 bases from V and 3 bases from J, with 10 bases between. Looked up from germline, CDR1 is MGHRA and CDR2 is YSYEKL. CDR3 nucleotides: TGCGCCAGCAGCCAATCGGAGTACCCTAATGAAAAACTGTTTTTT. Protein product: CASSQSEYPNEKLFF.

This clone was seen only once. The V call is TRBV27, the J call TRBJ2-7; maybe TRBD2 (6 bases). Per germline, CDR1 MNHEY and CDR2 SMNVEV (reference sequence). The CDR3 runs to 14 residues. The ends were cut back, 3 bases at V and 3 bases at J, with 12 bases in the middle. In DNA, the CDR3 is TGTGCCAGCAGTTTGGGTAGCGGCGGCTACGAGCAGTACTTC. Its translation is CASSLGSGGYEQYF.

This chain links TRBV11-1 with TRBJ2-3, with 9 bases fitting TRBD1. Trimming removed 8 bases from V and 4 bases from J; junction bases left unmatched: 7. The CDR3 contains 14 residues. CDR1 SGHAT and CDR2 FQDESV come from the germline V gene (reference sequence). In DNA, the CDR3 is TGTGCCAGCGCCGCACAGGGGGCGTCAGATACGCAGTATTTT. The encoded protein is CASAAQGASDTQYF. The entire variable domain, with the rest obtained from reference TRBV11-1 and TRBJ2-3, is as follows: EAEVAQSPRYKITEKSQAVAFWCDPISGHATLYWYRQILGQGPELLVQFQDESVVDDSQLPKDRFSAERLKGVDSTLKIQPAELGDSAMYLCASAAQGASDTQYFGPGTRLTVL.

The CDR3 region is CASSSNSGTPYNEQFF. In DNA, the CDR3 is TGTGCCAGCAGTTCCAATAGCGGGACCCCCTACAATGAGCAGTTCTTC. This chain connects TRBV6-5 to TRBJ2-1; 8 bases are shared with TRBD2. This CDR3 region has 16 residues. Germline-derived CDR1 and CDR2 are MNHEY and SVGAGI. J lost 2 bases, V lost 4 bases, and 7 bases had no gene match.

The chain is built from TRBV2 and TRBJ2-3; D is uncertain. The CDR3 runs to 13 residues. CDR1 is SNHLY and CDR2 is FYNNEI in the germline V gene. The V and J ends lost 1 base and 3 bases respectively, with 5 bases between them. The CDR3 sequence is CASSEEFTDTQYF. CDR3 sequence (DNA): TGTGCCAGCAGTGAAGAATTTACAGATACGCAGTATTTT.

V gene TRBV18 combines with J gene TRBJ2-7, with 8 bases lining up with TRBD1. Germline trimming cut 3 bases from V and 7 bases from J; bases unmatched to any gene: 14. Looked up from germline, CDR1 is KGHSH and CDR2 is LQKENI. CDR3 length: 16 residues. CDR3 in amino acids: CASSPRVQGASGEQYF. CDR3 nucleotide sequence: TGTGCCAGCTCACCGCGGGTTCAGGGGGCTTCGGGAGAGCAGTACTTC.

The chain employs TRBV11-2 and TRBJ2-3; D may be TRBD2 (7 bases). This CDR3 is 15 amino acids long. Trimming took 5 bases from V and 2 from J, leaving 14 bases between them. Per the germline V gene, CDR1 is SGHAT and CDR2 is FQNNGV. The CDR3 DNA reads as TGTGCCAGCAGCCCCCGGGGGGCCTACACAGATACGCAGTATTTT. It is translated as CASSPRGAYTDTQYF.

On this clone: Other DNA sequences within the sample encode an identical CDR3. V is TRBV13 and J is TRBJ2-7; maybe TRBD2 (6 bases). Germline V CDR1 and CDR2: PRHDT, FYEKMQ (reference sequence). This CDR3 contains 14 residues. V lost 3 bases and J 0 bases, leaving 9 bases between the germline ends. CDR3 sequence (DNA): TGTGCCAGCAGCTTGGGGGGAGACTCCTACGAGCAGTACTTC. Translation gives CASSLGGDSYEQYF.

The chain links TRBV11-2 to TRBJ1-1; D is uncertain. Germline V gene sequence: CDR1 SGHAT, CDR2 FQNNGV. This CDR3 region has 15 residues. V dropped 5 bases and J dropped 0 bases, with 13 bases sitting between them. DNA of the CDR3: TGTGCCAGCAGCGTACGGGTCGACTTGAACACTGAAGCTTTCTTT. It yields the protein CASSVRVDLNTEAFF. The full variable domain, completed using reference TRBV11-2 and TRBJ1-1, is EAGVAQSPRYKIIEKRQSVAFWCNPISGHATLYWYQQILGQGPKLLIQFQNNGVVDDSQLPKDRFSAERLKGVDSTLKIQPAKLEDSAVYLCASSVRVDLNTEAFFGQGTRLTVV.

The chain links TRBV28 to TRBJ2-5; unclear D gene. The V gene lost 6 bases and the J gene lost 1 base, with 9 bases spanning the gap. This CDR3 region has 13 residues. Germline CDR1 MDHEN, CDR2 SYDVKM. In nucleotides, the CDR3 is TGTGCCAGCAGAATACAAGGCCAAGAGACCCAGTACTTC. It translates to CASRIQGQETQYF.

The V and J genes are TRBV6-6 and TRBJ2-1, with 7 bases matching TRBD2. Germline values: CDR1 MNHNY, CDR2 SVGAGI (reference sequence). V lost 7 bases, J lost 6 bases, and 6 bases stayed unmatched. The CDR3 covers 13 residues. CDR3 DNA: TGTGCCAGCAAGGGCGGGAGTGGCAATGAGCAGTTCTTC. Protein sequence: CASKGGSGNEQFF.

A few counts support this clone. The gene calls are TRBV14 and TRBJ1-6; possible D gene TRBD1, 5 bases. Looked up from germline, CDR1 is SGHDN and CDR2 is FVKESK. V was pared by 4 bases and J by 4 bases, with 11 bases between. The CDR3 has 15 residues. CDR3 sequence reads: CASSLQGWYNSPLHF. The CDR3 nucleotides are TGTGCCAGCAGCCTGCAGGGATGGTATAATTCACCCCTCCACTTT. The full variable domain, completed using reference TRBV14 and TRBJ1-6, is EAGVTQFPSHSVIEKGQTVTLRCDPISGHDNLYWYRRVMGKEIKFLLHFVKESKQDESGMPNNRFLAERTGGTYSTLKVQPAELEDSGVYFCASSLQGWYNSPLHFGNGTRLTVT.

The chain carries TRBV6-1 and TRBJ2-4; TRBD2 matches 12 bases. This CDR3 is 17 amino acids long. Germline assignment: CDR1 MNHNS and CDR2 SASEGT. The trim removed 2 bases at V and 7 bases at J, leaving 9 bases unmatched. CDR3 sequence reads: CASSESLAGGPMNIQYF. The CDR3, as DNA: TGTGCCAGCAGTGAATCTCTAGCGGGAGGGCCAATGAACATTCAGTACTTC.